This paragraph covers one T cell receptor (beta chain) sequence. The antigen it binds to is not known. No much larger clone is present one base from it, and per-base qualities are unavailable. The cohort was made up of approximately 670 healthy bone marrow donors. At the time of sampling, every cohort member was nominally healthy, though immune exposures that went unrecorded were likely present. The donor tested CMV seropositive, placing the donor among the 250 to 350 seropositive members of the cohort. A peripheral blood sample was provided by each donor, and peripheral blood mononuclear cells were used for TCR beta sequencing. Genomic DNA was extracted from the blood cell samples with the Qiagen DNeasy Blood Extraction Kit. This specimen comes from a study of cytomegalovirus exposure and HLA in healthy donors (dated by TCRdb to the late 2010s). The study in broad terms: According to an earlier analysis of several hundred of the donors, about 170 million T cells yielded approximately 120 million unique TCR beta sequences and about 280 Gb of sequence data. An early release covering roughly 600 HLA-typed donors comprised about 300 gigabases of sequencing data and approximately 80 million unique TCR sequences. Of the 350 to 450 genotyped donors, 70% to 90% were placed in the genetic ancestry cluster associated with self-reported Caucasian donors. The study aimed to test whether signatures of past pathogen exposure could be identified by cataloging public T cell receptors. The T cell repertoires of 666 subjects were profiled by immunosequencing and related to cytomegalovirus serostatus. A separate validation cohort of roughly 130 different subjects was used in addition to the roughly 670-subject first cohort. To predict cytomegalovirus infection status, the study brought together high-throughput TCR immunosequencing, statistical association of individual TCRs with disease status, and machine learning. To study patterns of TCR occurrence, a later analysis re-analyzed previously published TCR beta repertoires from around 700 donors and added high-resolution HLA genotyping. Rather than drawing on any new phenotypic data, the later analysis identified candidate immune exposures from TCR beta sequences and the way those sequences occurred across donors. An earlier analysis of around 540 of the donors applied high-throughput TCR beta sequencing to assess whether each TCR beta V gene segment acted as functional or pseudogenic. Donor age, sex, ethnicity and CMV serostatus were compiled together with the repertoire data. A later genetic analysis used genome-wide SNP genotypes for about 65% of the roughly 700 donors, treating that subset as a discovery cohort. Every repertoire in the discovery cohort had been generated on one and the same sequencing platform. Both class I and class II loci were covered by HLA typing, at four-digit resolution. The number of donors typed differed by locus, with 629-630 for A, B, C, DRB1 and DQB1, approximately 500 for DQA1, over 600 for DPA1, and 450 to 480 for DPB1. About 5 DR-DQ haplotypes were handled as single units for association and clustering, since linkage in the cohort was strong. Across some 400 genotyped donors of the cohort, an average of approximately 200,000 unique TCR beta nucleotide sequences per donor were sequenced, and about a sixth of those sequences were non-productive. Results the study describes overall, beyond this receptor: Sequencing depth was assumed to be roughly uniform across donors in the presence/absence analyses, though that assumption may not hold. Because HLA typing was missing for some donors at each locus, association tests included only the typed subset. According to the authors, the approach could potentially be generalized to other disease states and immunological phenotypes. The earlier analysis of approximately 540 of the donors excluded roughly 17 rarely observed V segments, including chromosome 9 orphons, because counts were too low. Cytomegalovirus status was reported to be diagnosed by the classifier with high specificity and sensitivity in both the original and validation cohorts. In an earlier analysis of a few hundred of the donors, most TCR beta V segments were observed in productive rearrangements about 87% or about 30% of the time, broadly matching IMGT annotations. Across donors, most TCR sequences were observed very rarely, whereas some public TCRs were present in many individuals. A further reported finding was that TCR beta sequences accurately predicted the HLA-A and HLA-B alleles for most subjects in the first cohort. A later analysis found that HLA-associated TCR beta chains were more clonally expanded and had lower generation probabilities than equally common non-associated chains. A total of fewer than 200 TCR beta chains were listed by the study as associated with cytomegalovirus. This cohort had only TCR beta chains sequenced, and the lack of alpha or paired-chain data limited which features could be detected. Most CMV-associated TCR beta chains appeared to be HLA-restricted in a later analysis, and the HLA associations seemed to be driven largely by CMV exposure. Linkage disequilibrium might explain the correlated functional status among segregating V segments, but an unknown experimental factor could not be ruled out. When HLA alleles, especially DR and DQ, strongly co-occurred, TCR associations were difficult to assign to individual alleles. A few of the identified cytomegalovirus-associated TCR beta chains were confirmed in vitro to be specific for cytomegalovirus antigens. Some IMGT-functional V segments, including TRBV6-2 and TRBV6-3, could not be distinguished by the 87-base-pair reads and were therefore excluded. A later analysis associated 15,000 or so TCR beta sequences with specific HLA alleles at a false discovery rate of 0.05. Several of the top co-occurrence clusters appeared to be linked to parvovirus B19, influenza, CMV and Epstein-Barr virus, according to a later analysis. A cluster of highly shared sequence variants was judged likely to be a technical artifact of the sequencing pipeline. According to a later genetic analysis, donors in an Asian-associated ancestry cluster had fewer N-insertions in productive TCRs than the approximately 650-donor mean. A later analysis found that TCR association rates varied across HLA loci, with DRB1 alleles showing the most associated TCRs and HLA-C alleles the fewest. A later genetic analysis associated a missense DCLRE1C variant with V-gene and J-gene trimming of TCR beta chains, and an independent cohort replicated the association. For the cohort, immune exposure information was limited to CMV serostatus.

Libraries were constructed by the immunoSEQ multiplex PCR assay. The multiplex PCR relied on a mix of 60 forward primers for TCR Vbeta segments and 13 reverse primers for TCR Jbeta segments. The CDR3 region of rearranged TCR beta genes was amplified from genomic DNA by a multiplex PCR assay. On the Illumina HiSeq System, the amplified TCR beta libraries were sequenced as 87-base-pair reads. On the study's bioinformatics: A later analysis counted 65 million to 90 million unique TCR beta chains across the 666 repertoires, and roughly 10 million of these chains were shared by at least two donors. Raw reads were error-corrected and collapsed into unique sequences with a nearest-neighbor algorithm that merged closely related sequences to remove PCR and sequencing errors. CDR3 sequences were aligned to IMGT reference sequences to assign V, D and J gene segments. Each retained sequence needed at least a six-nucleotide match to both a V gene segment and a J gene segment. Rearrangements were classified as productive when the CDR3 lacked stop codons and remained in frame with V and J, and all other rearrangements were classified as non-productive. Following IMGT convention, CDR3 was defined as the stretch from the second conserved V-encoded cysteine to the conserved J-encoded phenylalanine. Sequences without an unambiguous match to a single V gene segment were excluded from the earlier analysis of several hundred of the donors. An earlier analysis of 500 to 700 of the donors classified V segments as functional when productive rearrangements were above 56.7% and as segregating when the standard deviation between donors was above 5%. A statistical classification framework was built for diagnosing cytomegalovirus status from the catalog of TCR beta chain sequences. In a later analysis, V and J genes were assigned by comparing TCR nucleotide sequences against IMGT/GENE-DB human TR gene sequences. The TCRdist pipeline was used in a later analysis to assign CDR3 sequences and most-parsimonious VDJ recombination scenarios. In a later analysis, each TCR beta chain was defined by its CDR3 amino acid sequence together with its V-gene family, and reads without a unique V-gene family were excluded. To address suspected cross-contamination and a sequencing artifact, a later analysis removed approximately 600 highly shared, low-generation-probability nucleotide sequences. For each public chain, a later analysis derived a clonal expansion index from normalized ranks of inferred template counts within each repertoire. A later analysis computed generation probabilities with a VDJ recombination model fitted to out-of-frame rearrangements, and checked the results against IGoR. Hypergeometric tests were used in a later analysis to score TCR-TCR, TCR-HLA and TCR-CMV co-occurrence, with a repertoire-size bias correction applied to the TCR pairs. False discovery rates were estimated in a later analysis by permuting HLA or CMV assignments 20 times. In a later analysis, co-occurring TCRs were grouped using DBSCAN, with TCRdist sequence similarity added in when clustering inside HLA-allele-positive subsets. Co-occurrence clustering excluded repertoires with fewer than 30,000 or more than 120,000 public chains, plus five with anomalous nucleotide sharing. TCRdb took this table from immuneACCESS and kept in-frame rearrangements with V and J called. Such tables lack part of the clones; where checked against another copy, unresolved V genes explain under half of the gap, and the rest is unexplained. That table furnishes V, J and clone size, whereas the DNA furnished D and trimming. The sample table contains about 110,000 clones; only one count was recorded for about 80% of them. The ten largest clones represent about an eighth of the sample.

Relative to germline, V is missing 5 bases and J is missing 6 bases, with 15 bases of the junction outside any gene match. From the germline V gene (reference sequence), CDR1 is SEHNR and CDR2 is FQNEAQ. From its cysteine to its phenylalanine, the CDR3 spans 18 amino acids. Of the read, only the CDR3 DNA is kept; its 54 bases are in frame from base 1. Sequenced material: PBMCs. The receptor's source is a man aged 25 to 45 in good health and CMV-seropositive. Recombination connected TRBV7-9 to TRBJ2-3; 12 of the junction bases match TRBD2. CDR3 reads: CASSPPLGLAGGTDTQYF. The bases are TGTGCCAGCAGCCCTCCCCTGGGGCTAGCGGGGGGGACTGATACGCAGTATTTT.